This T cell receptor beta chain comes out of a study of neurological immune-mediated disorders. Whole-study results and caveats: HTLV-1-associated myelopathy had the most TCR clonal expansion, and multiple sclerosis had the least, less than healthy controls. CDR3 amino acid sequences of expanded clones were not shared across subjects, a result suggesting private repertoires in all groups.

Time point of the sample: longitudinal time-point 3. Germline CDR1 reads MNHEY; CDR2 reads SMNVEV (reference sequence). The V end was cut by 6 bases, the J end by 7 bases, with 16 bases between. CDR3 length equals 13 residues. This clonotype was picked up many times. Antigen specificity is unknown. 5'RACE with 10-nucleotide random UMIs generated the cDNA. TCRdb independently ran MiXCR on the 5' RACE reads; one entry per CDR3 protein. The sample records approximately 47,000 distinct CDR3 sequences, approximately 11% being singletons. The source is a male donor with HTLV-1-associated myelopathy (HAM/TSP). The sequencing input was PBMCs. The chain carries TRBV27 and TRBJ2-7; the D gene is possibly TRBD1 (5 bases). The CDR3 coding sequence is TGTGCCAGCAGAGGGAACAGGCTCTCAGAGCAGTACTTC. Protein product: CASRGNRLSEQYF.